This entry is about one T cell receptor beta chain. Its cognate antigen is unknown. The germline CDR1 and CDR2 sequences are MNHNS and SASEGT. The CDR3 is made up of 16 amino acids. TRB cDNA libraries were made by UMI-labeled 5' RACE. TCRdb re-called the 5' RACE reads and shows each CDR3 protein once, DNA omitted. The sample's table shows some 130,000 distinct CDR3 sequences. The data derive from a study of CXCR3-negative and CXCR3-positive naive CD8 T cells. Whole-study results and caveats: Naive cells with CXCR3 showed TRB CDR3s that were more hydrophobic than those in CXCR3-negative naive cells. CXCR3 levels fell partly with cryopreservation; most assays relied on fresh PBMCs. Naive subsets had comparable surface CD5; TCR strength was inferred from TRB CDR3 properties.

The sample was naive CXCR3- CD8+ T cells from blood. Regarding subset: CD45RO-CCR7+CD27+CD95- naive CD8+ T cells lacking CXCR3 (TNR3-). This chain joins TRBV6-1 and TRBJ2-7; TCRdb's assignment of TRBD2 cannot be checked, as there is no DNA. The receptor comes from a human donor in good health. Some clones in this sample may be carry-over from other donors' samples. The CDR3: CASTSTSPLTIYEQYF.